The 21 T cell receptor beta chains in this list originate from one sample, sequenced in a study of Ad26.COV2.S vaccination and SARS-CoV-2 variants. Treatment: some 20 received Ad26.COV2.S at low or high dose, single or two shots; several received placebo; per-sample allocation not given. The study sampled participants on day 63 after the first vaccine or placebo injection. TCRdb keeps only in-frame clones here, not all; method: immunoSEQ multiplex PCR. The data contain approximately 410,000 clones, about 90% of them singletons. Sequencing used peripheral blood, obtained in a trial of Ad26.COV2.S vaccine versus placebo. These receptors came from a person aged 18 to 59 who received the Ad26.COV2.S COVID-19 vaccine or a placebo.

The chain links TRBV20-1 to TRBJ1-2, with a tentative D call TRBD1 (5 bases). Between the trimmed V and J ends, which lost 4 bases and 8 bases, there was a span of 11 bases. CDR3 length: 11 amino acids. CDR1 and CDR2 (germline): DFQATT, SNEGSKA (reference sequence). Here the CDR3 reads CSATQGDGYTF. CDR3 nucleotides: TGCAGTGCTACTCAGGGAGACGGCTACACCTTC.

The V gene is TRBV4-1, the J gene TRBJ1-5, with D uncertain. V was trimmed by 2 bases and J by 1 base, leaving 9 bases between them. Germline V gene lookup returns CDR1 MGHRA and CDR2 YSYEKL. The CDR3 runs 15 residues. Here the CDR3 reads CASSQWALSNQPQHF. The CDR3 DNA follows: TGCGCCAGCAGCCAATGGGCCCTGAGCAATCAGCCCCAGCATTTT.

In this sample, this clone turned up once. This chain joins TRBV5-1 and TRBJ1-4; TRBD1 matches 7 bases. CDR1 and CDR2 from the germline V gene are SGHRS and YFSETQ. The CDR3 runs to 14 residues. The J segment lost 8 bases and the V segment lost 1 base, leaving 5 bases of the junction unmatched. This CDR3 is CASSLRGGREKLFF. The DNA of the CDR3 is TGCGCCAGCAGCTTGCGAGGGGGCCGGGAAAAACTGTTTTTT.

The chain combines TRBV18 with TRBJ2-1, with no clear D. CDR1 KGHSH and CDR2 LQKENI come from the germline V gene. The CDR3 covers 15 residues. V lost 4 bases and J 0 bases, leaving 10 bases between the germline ends. Here the CDR3 DNA reads TGTGCCAGCTCACAGATGGAGAGCTCCTACAATGAGCAGTTCTTC. Translation gives CASSQMESSYNEQFF.

This rearrangement joins TRBV10-3 to TRBJ1-1; D gene ambiguous. Trimming cost V 1 base and J 0 bases, with 15 bases left between them. The CDR3 has 17 residues. Germline loops: CDR1 ENHRY, CDR2 SYGVKD. In DNA, the CDR3 is TGTGCCATCAGTGAGTTAGAACAGACTACCATGAACACTGAAGCTTTCTTT. The encoded protein is CAISELEQTTMNTEAFF.

V and J are TRBV6-6 and TRBJ1-1; 10 positions agree with TRBD1. Trimming removed 9 bases from V and 0 bases from J; junction bases left unmatched: 1. The CDR3 loop spans 13 amino acids. Germline CDR1 is MNHNY and CDR2 is SVGAGI (reference sequence). This chain's CDR3 is CASGQGVNTEAFF. CDR3 in DNA: TGTGCCAGTGGACAGGGGGTGAACACTGAAGCTTTCTTT.

The chain uses TRBV12-3 or TRBV12-4 and TRBJ2-5; D might be TRBD1 (6 bases). This CDR3 comprises 13 residues. V was clipped by 6 bases and J by 0 bases, with 8 bases between them. The CDR3: CASRGQNQETQYF. As DNA, the CDR3 is TGTGCCAGCAGAGGACAGAACCAAGAGACCCAGTACTTC.

The chain's CDR3 is CASSLVVLAGADEQYF. CDR3 sequence (DNA): TGTGCCAGCAGCTTAGTTGTACTAGCGGGGGCGGACGAGCAGTACTTC. The rearrangement links TRBV7-8 to TRBJ2-7; 11 bases align to TRBD2. CDR1 is SGHVS, CDR2 FQNEAQ, per germline. The CDR3 totals 16 residues. V gave up 1 base and J gave up 5 bases; unmatched junction bases: 7.

The chain employs TRBV7-6 and TRBJ2-5; no definite D call. Germline assignment: CDR1 SGHVS and CDR2 FNYEAQ. The CDR3 is made up of 15 amino acids. With 6 bases removed from V and 2 bases from J, the gap between germline ends came to 16 bases. The CDR3 coding sequence is TGTGCCAGCAGTCCTAATACGAGAGGTCAAGAGACCCAGTACTTC. This gives the protein CASSPNTRGQETQYF.

V and J are TRBV5-1 and TRBJ1-6; D is possibly TRBD1 (6 bases). CDR3 length: 14 residues. Germline V lookup: CDR1 SGHRS, CDR2 YFSETQ. V gave up 4 bases and J gave up 10 bases, with 15 bases separating them. CDR3 in DNA: TGCGCCAGCAGCATACAGGGTAGTGAATCACCCCTCCACTTT. Its protein is CASSIQGSESPLHF. The full variable domain, rest sourced from reference TRBV5-1 and TRBJ1-6, is KAGVTQTPRYLIKTRGQQVTLSCSPISGHRSVSWYQQTPGQGLQFLFEYFSETQRNKGNFPGRFSGRQFSNSRSEMNVSTLELGDSALYLCASSIQGSESPLHFGNGTRLTVT.

This chain joins TRBV7-2 and TRBJ2-1, with D maybe TRBD1 (5 bases). The length of the CDR3 is 15 residues. Trimming left V 1 base short and J 1 base short, with 8 bases between. From germline, CDR1 is SGHTA and CDR2 FQGNSA. The CDR3 nucleotides read TGTGCCAGCAGCTTAGGGGGCCAGTCCTACAATGAGCAGTTCTTC. Its protein product is CASSLGGQSYNEQFF.

Note on this clone: Other DNA sequences in this sample translate to the same CDR3. The chain couples TRBV4-1 to TRBJ2-7; TRBD1 agrees at 11 bases. Unmatched junction bases numbered 2, after V lost 1 base and J lost 0 bases. CDR1 and CDR2 from the germline V gene are MGHRA and YSYEKL. The CDR3 sequence is 16 residues long. For the CDR3, the DNA is TGCGCCAGCAGCCAAGCCGGGACAGGGGGCTCCTACGAGCAGTACTTC. This encodes CASSQAGTGGSYEQYF.

This chain connects TRBV7-9 to TRBJ1-2, with TRBD1 identical over 7 bases. This CDR3 contains 16 residues. Germline V gene data show CDR1 as SEHNR and CDR2 as FQNEAQ (reference sequence). After removal of 5 bases from V and 0 bases from J, the junction contained 9 bases not matched to a gene. CDR3 coding DNA: TGTGCCAGCAGCCCAGGGGGGGCTGAAGCTAACTATGGCTACACCTTC. Amino acid sequence: CASSPGGAEANYGYTF.

The chain is built from TRBV3-1 (or the pseudogene TRBV3-2) and TRBJ2-5, with TRBD2 identical over 9 bases. The junction had 24 bases not matched to a gene; V was cut back by 5 bases and J by 5 bases. Looked up from germline, CDR1 is LGHDT and CDR2 is YNNKEL (reference sequence). The CDR3 is made up of 20 amino acids. CDR3 loop: CASSATTSPSLRGGHETQYF. The CDR3 DNA follows: TGTGCCAGCAGCGCCACTACCTCCCCTAGTTTGCGGGGGGGCCACGAGACCCAGTACTTC.

V is TRBV15 and J is TRBJ1-2, with D possibly TRBD1 on 5 matching bases. V dropped 1 base and J dropped 0 bases, with 12 bases sitting between them. The V gene's germline CDR1 is LNHNV and CDR2 YYDKDF (reference sequence). The CDR3 is 16 amino acids. The CDR3 loop reads CATSRALGGANYGYTF. In nucleotides, the CDR3 is TGTGCCACCAGCAGAGCTTTGGGGGGGGCTAACTATGGCTACACCTTC.

The J gene is TRBJ2-7, the V gene TRBV6-5; D is possibly TRBD1 or TRBD2 (7 bases each). This CDR3 spans 15 amino acids. V was cut by 7 bases and J by 3 bases, with 19 bases left in between. Germline V lookup: CDR1 MNHEY, CDR2 SVGAGI. Here the CDR3 reads CASTLWEGADYEQYF. The CDR3 DNA sequence: TGTGCCAGCACCCTATGGGAGGGGGCGGACTACGAGCAGTACTTC.

This clone was recorded only once. The CDR3 is CASSVTNPIDRGLRTEAFF. The DNA for the CDR3 is TGTGCCAGCAGCGTGACAAACCCGATAGACAGGGGGCTCCGGACTGAAGCTTTCTTT. The chain links TRBV5-6 to TRBJ1-1; 10 bases line up with TRBD1. Per germline, CDR1 SGHDT and CDR2 YYEEEE. Trimming cost V 4 bases and J 5 bases; bases outside gene matches: 20. The CDR3 has 19 amino acids.

The chain has TRBV5-5 and TRBJ2-1, with 11 bases matching TRBD2. The CDR3 has 16 residues. Looked up from germline, CDR1 is SGHKS and CDR2 is YYEKEE (reference sequence). Germline trimming cut 6 bases from V and 15 bases from J; bases unmatched to any gene: 20. CDR3 sequence: CASTPVLTSGGTRLFF. The CDR3 nucleotides read TGTGCCAGCACCCCCGTTCTTACTAGCGGGGGAACTAGGCTGTTCTTC.

This rearrangement joins TRBV28 to TRBJ1-1; 7 bases align to TRBD1. The CDR3 extends over 14 amino acids. The V segment lost 6 bases and the J segment 9 bases; nucleotides outside the gene matches: 13. Germline V gene lookup returns CDR1 MDHEN and CDR2 SYDVKM. The CDR3 coding sequence is TGTGCCAGCAGATCCGGGACAGTCGCATCTCAAGCTTTCTTT. As protein: CASRSGTVASQAFF.

The CDR3 nucleotides read TGCGCCAGCAGCTATTTCGACAGGGACTATGGCTACACCTTC. Protein: CASSYFDRDYGYTF. The chain joins TRBV5-1 to TRBJ1-2, with 7 bases that match TRBD1. Germline values: CDR1 SGHRS, CDR2 YFSETQ. Trimming removed 3 bases from V and 3 bases from J; junction bases left unmatched: 5. This CDR3 has 14 residues.

A few counts support this clone. This chain joins TRBV11-2 and TRBJ1-6, with D possibly matching TRBD1 (5 bases). The V end was cut by 8 bases, the J end by 0 bases, with 23 bases between. CDR3 length: 19 amino acids. Germline V lookup: CDR1 SGHAT, CDR2 FQNNGV. The CDR3 sequence: CASGHHAGGRSSYNSPLHF. CDR3 bases: TGTGCCAGCGGGCATCATGCCGGGGGAAGGAGCTCCTATAATTCACCCCTCCACTTT.